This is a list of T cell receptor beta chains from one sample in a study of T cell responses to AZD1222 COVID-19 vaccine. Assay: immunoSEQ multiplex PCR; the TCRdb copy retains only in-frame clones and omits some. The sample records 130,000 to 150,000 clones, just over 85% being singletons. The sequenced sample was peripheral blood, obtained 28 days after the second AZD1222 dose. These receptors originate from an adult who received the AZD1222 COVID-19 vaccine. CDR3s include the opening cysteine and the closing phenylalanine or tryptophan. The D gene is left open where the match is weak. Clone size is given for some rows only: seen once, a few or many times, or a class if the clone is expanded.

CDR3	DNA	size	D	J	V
CASSFLPTVGTQYF	TGTGCCAGCAGCTTTCTTCCAACCGTGGGTACGCAGTATTTT	.	.	TRBJ2-3	TRBV11-2
CASSPLSGITGNTIYF	TGTGCCAGCAGCCCCCTCTCAGGGATTACTGGAAACACCATATATTTT	.	.	TRBJ1-3	TRBV4-2
CASSPGGVETQYF	TGTGCCAGCAGCCCAGGGGGGGTTGAGACCCAGTACTTC	.	.	TRBJ2-5	TRBV3-1/TRBV3-2
CASRGRDEQYF	TGTGCCAGCAGAGGACGGGACGAGCAGTACTTC	.	.	TRBJ2-7	TRBV2
CASSQGTKADGYTF	TGTGCCAGCAGCCAAGGAACTAAGGCGGATGGCTACACCTTC	.	.	TRBJ1-2	TRBV3-1/TRBV3-2
CASSQGAGGAYNEQYF	TGTGCCAGCAGCCAAGGTGCGGGGGGGGCGTACAACGAGCAGTACTTC	.	TRBD2	TRBJ2-7	TRBV4-2
CAWRGTLNTEAFF	TGTGCCTGGAGGGGGACCCTGAACACTGAAGCTTTCTTT	.	.	TRBJ1-1	TRBV30
CAWKPTGPTNYGYTF	TGTGCCTGGAAACCCACAGGGCCGACCAACTATGGCTACACCTTC	.	.	TRBJ1-2	TRBV30
CSVGDRGLNTEAFF	TGCAGCGTTGGGGACAGGGGATTAAACACTGAAGCTTTCTTT	.	TRBD1	TRBJ1-1	TRBV29-1
CASSPRGQGAVAGELFF	TGCGCCAGCAGCCCACGGGGACAGGGGGCGGTGGCCGGGGAGCTGTTTTTT	.	TRBD1	TRBJ2-2	TRBV5-1
CSAEKRSEQYF	TGCAGTGCCGAGAAAAGGAGCGAGCAGTACTTC	.	.	TRBJ2-7	TRBV20-1
CASSPEGYEQFF	TGTGCCAGCTCACCGGAGGGATATGAGCAGTTCTTC	.	.	TRBJ2-1	TRBV18
CASRGLASNTGELFF	TGTGCCAGCAGGGGACTAGCGTCGAACACCGGGGAGCTGTTTTTT	.	TRBD2	TRBJ2-2	TRBV4-2
CASSSREGAVYTF	TGTGCCAGCAGCTCAAGGGAGGGGGCGGTCTACACCTTC	.	TRBD1	TRBJ1-2	TRBV7-2
CASSLEYGELFF	TGTGCCAGCAGCTTAGAGTACGGGGAGCTGTTTTTT	.	.	TRBJ2-2	TRBV7-8
CASSETPYVPNTEAFF	TGTGCCAGCAGTGAAACCCCATATGTCCCTAACACTGAAGCTTTCTTT	once	.	TRBJ1-1	TRBV6-1
CSVSGTLNTEAFF	TGCAGCGTCTCCGGGACGCTTAACACTGAAGCTTTCTTT	once	.	TRBJ1-1	TRBV29-1
CASSFRVTTDTGELFF	TGTGCCAGCAGCTTTAGGGTGACAACGGACACCGGGGAGCTGTTTTTT	.	.	TRBJ2-2	TRBV5-6
CASSAYSGQREKLFF	TGTGCCAGTTCGGCTTACTCCGGACAGAGAGAAAAACTGTTTTTT	.	.	TRBJ1-4	TRBV7-2
CASSLSQGLTDTQYF	TGCGCCAGCAGCTTGTCACAGGGACTTACAGATACGCAGTATTTT	few	.	TRBJ2-3	TRBV5-1
CASSPKIIVIDTQYF	TGTGCCAGCTCACCAAAGATAATAGTAATAGATACGCAGTATTTT	.	.	TRBJ2-3	TRBV18
CAIRGQVNEQFF	TGTGCCATCAGGGGGCAGGTCAATGAGCAGTTCTTC	few	.	TRBJ2-1	TRBV10-3
CASSALKKYGYTF	TGCGCCAGCAGCGCCTTAAAGAAGTATGGCTACACCTTC	.	.	TRBJ1-2	TRBV5-1
CASSAGGLAGPYYEQYF	TGTGCCAGCAGCGCAGGCGGGCTCGCGGGTCCTTACTACGAGCAGTACTTC	.	.	TRBJ2-7	TRBV9
CASSPRDRFTGELFF	TGTGCCAGCAGCCCCCGGGACAGGTTCACCGGGGAGCTGTTTTTT	.	TRBD1	TRBJ2-2	TRBV7-8
CASSLGQGPGMIEAFF	TGTGCCAGCAGCTTGGGTCAAGGCCCGGGAATGATCGAAGCTTTCTTT	.	.	TRBJ1-1	TRBV5-4
CASSEMRVYSPLHF	TGTGCCAGCAGTGAAATGCGGGTTTATTCACCCCTCCACTTT	few	.	TRBJ1-6	TRBV6-1
CATSRDRAGRVGDTEAFF	TGTGCCACCAGCAGAGATCGAGCAGGGAGGGTAGGGGACACTGAAGCTTTCTTT	.	.	TRBJ1-1	TRBV15
CASSHPPEWGLGEQFF	TGTGCCAGCAGCCATCCCCCCGAGTGGGGGTTGGGTGAGCAGTTCTTC	.	.	TRBJ2-1	TRBV3-1/TRBV3-2
CASSFLLGNEKLFF	TGTGCCAGCAGCTTCCTCCTGGGGAATGAAAAACTGTTTTTT	.	.	TRBJ1-4	TRBV7-2
CASNVRPGTSGDNEQFF	TGTGCCAGCAACGTTCGTCCCGGGACTAGCGGGGACAATGAGCAGTTCTTC	.	TRBD2	TRBJ2-1	TRBV2
CASSKGQGMDGYTF	TGTGCCAGCAGTAAGGGACAGGGAATGGATGGCTACACCTTC	.	TRBD1	TRBJ1-2	TRBV11-3
CASSRGTGGYTEAFF	TGTGCCAGCAGCCGAGGGACAGGGGGCTACACTGAAGCTTTCTTT	few	TRBD1	TRBJ1-1	TRBV3-1/TRBV3-2
CASSDYRGRTGANVLTF	TGTGCCAGCAGCGATTACAGGGGGCGGACTGGGGCCAACGTCCTGACTTTC	.	TRBD1	TRBJ2-6	TRBV5-5
CASSQGPPTSNQPQHF	TGTGCCAGCAGCCAGGGGCCCCCTACTAGCAATCAGCCCCAGCATTTT	.	.	TRBJ1-5	TRBV3-1/TRBV3-2
CASRKQNTEAFF	TGTGCCAGTAGGAAACAGAACACTGAAGCTTTCTTT	.	.	TRBJ1-1	TRBV19
CASSEQGNTGELFF	TGTGCCAGCAGTGAACAGGGGAACACCGGGGAGCTGTTTTTT	few	.	TRBJ2-2	TRBV6-1
CASRLPGQLPQYF	TGTGCCAGCAGGCTGCCGGGACAACTTCCGCAGTATTTT	.	.	TRBJ2-3	TRBV6-5
CASSPGPAINYGYTF	TGTGCCAGCAGCCCCGGCCCAGCCATCAACTATGGCTACACCTTC	.	.	TRBJ1-2	TRBV6-6
CAGGGTNTEAFF	TGTGCCGGAGGGGGCACGAACACTGAAGCTTTCTTT	.	TRBD1	TRBJ1-1	TRBV6-5
CASSIFPGGTYNEQFF	TGTGCCAGTAGTATATTTCCAGGGGGCACGTACAATGAGCAGTTCTTC	few	TRBD1	TRBJ2-1	TRBV19
CASSLQGDGTEAFF	TGTGCCAGCAGTTTGCAGGGAGATGGGACTGAAGCTTTCTTT	.	.	TRBJ1-1	TRBV2
CASSYSKETQYF	TGTGCCAGCAGTTACTCGAAAGAGACCCAGTACTTC	.	.	TRBJ2-5	TRBV6-5
CASRPYSGTGLYGYTF	TGTGCCAGCAGACCCTACTCCGGGACAGGGCTCTATGGCTACACCTTC	few	TRBD1	TRBJ1-2	TRBV28
CASRSSGTVNYGYTF	TGTGCCAGCAGATCCTCCGGGACAGTTAACTATGGCTACACCTTC	.	TRBD1	TRBJ1-2	TRBV6-5
CASSNGQVDYGYTF	TGTGCCAGCAGCAATGGACAGGTTGACTATGGCTACACCTTC	.	TRBD1	TRBJ1-2	TRBV7-6
CATSRDLGQETQYF	TGTGCCACCAGCAGAGATTTGGGCCAAGAGACCCAGTACTTC	once	.	TRBJ2-5	TRBV15
CASSLERPVNYGYTF	TGTGCCAGCAGCTTGGAGAGGCCCGTCAACTATGGCTACACCTTC	.	.	TRBJ1-2	TRBV12-1
CASSPGQGRSNNSPLHF	TGTGCCAGCAGTCCCGGACAGGGGAGAAGTAATAATTCACCCCTCCACTTT	once	TRBD1	TRBJ1-6	TRBV27
CASSGTGGDQPQHF	TGTGCCAGCAGTGGAACAGGGGGCGATCAGCCCCAGCATTTT	once	TRBD1	TRBJ1-5	TRBV2
CASSLTSGGADEQFF	TGCGCCAGCAGCCTGACTAGCGGGGGGGCCGATGAGCAGTTCTTC	.	TRBD2	TRBJ2-1	TRBV4-1
CASSPYGTEAFF	TGTGCCAGCTCACCATATGGCACTGAAGCTTTCTTT	few	.	TRBJ1-1	TRBV18
CASSLTSADDEQFF	TGCGCCAGCAGCTTGACTAGCGCTGACGATGAGCAGTTCTTC	.	TRBD2	TRBJ2-1	TRBV5-1